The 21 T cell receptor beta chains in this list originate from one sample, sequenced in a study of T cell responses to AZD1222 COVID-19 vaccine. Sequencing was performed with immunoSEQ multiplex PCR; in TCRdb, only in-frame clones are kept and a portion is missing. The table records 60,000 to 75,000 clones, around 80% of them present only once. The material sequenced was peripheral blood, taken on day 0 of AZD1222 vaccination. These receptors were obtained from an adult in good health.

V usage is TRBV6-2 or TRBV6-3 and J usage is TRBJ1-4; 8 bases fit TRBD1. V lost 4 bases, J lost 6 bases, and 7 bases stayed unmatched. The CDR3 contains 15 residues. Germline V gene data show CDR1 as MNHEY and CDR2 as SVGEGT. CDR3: CASSSGGDYHEKLFF. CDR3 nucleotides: TGTGCCAGCAGTTCAGGGGGCGATTATCATGAAAAACTGTTTTTT.

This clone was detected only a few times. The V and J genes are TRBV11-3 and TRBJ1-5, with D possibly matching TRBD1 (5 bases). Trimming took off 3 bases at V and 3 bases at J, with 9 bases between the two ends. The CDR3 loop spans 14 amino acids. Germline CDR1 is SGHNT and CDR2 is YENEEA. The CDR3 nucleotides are TGTGCCAGCAGCTTCGGGGGTCCCAATCAGCCCCAGCATTTT. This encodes CASSFGGPNQPQHF.

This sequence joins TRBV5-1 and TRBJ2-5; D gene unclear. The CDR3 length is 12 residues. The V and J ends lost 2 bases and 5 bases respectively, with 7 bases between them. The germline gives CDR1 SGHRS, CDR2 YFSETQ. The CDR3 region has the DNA TGCGCCAGCAGCTTTGGGCGGGAGACCCAGTACTTC. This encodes CASSFGRETQYF.

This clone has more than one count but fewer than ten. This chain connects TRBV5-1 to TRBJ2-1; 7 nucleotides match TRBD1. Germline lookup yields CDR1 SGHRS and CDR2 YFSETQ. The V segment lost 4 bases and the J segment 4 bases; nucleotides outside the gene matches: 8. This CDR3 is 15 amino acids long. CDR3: CASSPRQGRYNEQFF. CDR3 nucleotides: TGCGCCAGCAGCCCGCGACAGGGCCGATACAATGAGCAGTTCTTC.

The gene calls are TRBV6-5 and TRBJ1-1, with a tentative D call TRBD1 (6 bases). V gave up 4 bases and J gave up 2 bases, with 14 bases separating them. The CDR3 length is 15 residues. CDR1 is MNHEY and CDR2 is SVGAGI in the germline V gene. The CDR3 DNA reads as TGTGCCAGCAGTTCGGGACACACGACCAACACTGAAGCTTTCTTT. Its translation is CASSSGHTTNTEAFF.

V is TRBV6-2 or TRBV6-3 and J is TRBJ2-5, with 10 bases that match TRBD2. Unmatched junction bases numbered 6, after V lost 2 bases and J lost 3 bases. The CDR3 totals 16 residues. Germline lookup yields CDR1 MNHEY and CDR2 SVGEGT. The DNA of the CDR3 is TGTGCCAGCAGTTACCCTCTAGCGGGAGTGGAAGAGACCCAGTACTTC. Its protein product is CASSYPLAGVEETQYF.

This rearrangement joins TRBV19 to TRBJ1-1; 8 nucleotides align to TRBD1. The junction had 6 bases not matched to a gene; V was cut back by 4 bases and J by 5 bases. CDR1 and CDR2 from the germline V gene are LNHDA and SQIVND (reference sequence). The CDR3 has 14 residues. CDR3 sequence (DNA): TGTGCCAGTAGTAAACGACAGGGGAGTACTGAAGCTTTCTTT. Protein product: CASSKRQGSTEAFF.

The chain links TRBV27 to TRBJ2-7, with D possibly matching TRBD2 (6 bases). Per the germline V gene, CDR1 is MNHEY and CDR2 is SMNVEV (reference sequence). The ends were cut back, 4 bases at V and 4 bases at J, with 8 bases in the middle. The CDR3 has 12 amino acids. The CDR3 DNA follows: TGTGCCAGCAGTTCGCGGGGATACGAGCAGTACGTC. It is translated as CASSSRGYEQYV.

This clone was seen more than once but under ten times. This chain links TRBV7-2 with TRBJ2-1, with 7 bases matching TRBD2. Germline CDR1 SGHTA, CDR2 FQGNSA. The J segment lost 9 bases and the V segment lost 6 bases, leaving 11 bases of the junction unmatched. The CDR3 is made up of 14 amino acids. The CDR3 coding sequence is TGTGCCAGCAGTCCCGGGACTATGCGGAGTGAGCAGTTCTTC. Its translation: CASSPGTMRSEQFF.

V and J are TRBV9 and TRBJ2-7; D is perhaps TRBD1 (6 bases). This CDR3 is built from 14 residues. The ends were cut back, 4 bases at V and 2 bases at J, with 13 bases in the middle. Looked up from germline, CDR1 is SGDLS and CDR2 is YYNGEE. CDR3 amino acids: CASSLDSQPYEQYF. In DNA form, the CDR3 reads TGTGCCAGCAGCCTGGACAGCCAACCCTACGAGCAGTACTTC.

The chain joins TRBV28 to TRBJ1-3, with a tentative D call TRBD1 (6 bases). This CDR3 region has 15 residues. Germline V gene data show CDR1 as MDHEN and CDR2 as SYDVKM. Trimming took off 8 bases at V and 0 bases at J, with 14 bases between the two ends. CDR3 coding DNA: TGTGCCAGCCAAGACAGGCCAAGCTCTGGAAACACCATATATTTT. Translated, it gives CASQDRPSSGNTIYF. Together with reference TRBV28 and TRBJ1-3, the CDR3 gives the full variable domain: DVKVTQSSRYLVKRTGEKVFLECVQDMDHENMFWYRQDPGLGLRLIYFSYDVKMKEKGDIPEGYSVSREKKERFSLILESASTNQTSMYLCASQDRPSSGNTIYFGEGSWLTVV.

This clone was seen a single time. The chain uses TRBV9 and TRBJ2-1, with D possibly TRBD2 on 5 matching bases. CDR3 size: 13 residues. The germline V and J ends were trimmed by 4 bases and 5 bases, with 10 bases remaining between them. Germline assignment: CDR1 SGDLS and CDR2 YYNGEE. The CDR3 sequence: CASSPWTDNEQFF. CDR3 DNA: TGTGCCAGCAGCCCCTGGACTGACAATGAGCAGTTCTTC.

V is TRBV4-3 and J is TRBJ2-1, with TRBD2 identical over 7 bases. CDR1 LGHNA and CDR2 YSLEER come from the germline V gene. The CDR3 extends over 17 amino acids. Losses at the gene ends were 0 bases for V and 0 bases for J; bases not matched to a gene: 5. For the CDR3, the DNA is TGCGCCAGCAGCCAAGATCGACTAGCTGGCTCCTACAATGAGCAGTTCTTC. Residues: CASSQDRLAGSYNEQFF.

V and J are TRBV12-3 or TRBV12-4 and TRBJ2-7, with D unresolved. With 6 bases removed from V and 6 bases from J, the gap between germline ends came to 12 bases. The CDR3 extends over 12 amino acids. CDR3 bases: TGTGCCAGCAGCCGTAGTGCGACCGAGCAGTACTTC. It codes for CASSRSATEQYF.

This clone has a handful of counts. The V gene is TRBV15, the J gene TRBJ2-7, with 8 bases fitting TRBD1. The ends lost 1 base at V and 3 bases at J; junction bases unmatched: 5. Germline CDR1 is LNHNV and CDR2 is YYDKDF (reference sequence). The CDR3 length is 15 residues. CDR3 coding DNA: TGTGCCACCAGCAGAGGACAGGGGATGGGCTACGAGCAGTACGTC. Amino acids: CATSRGQGMGYEQYV.

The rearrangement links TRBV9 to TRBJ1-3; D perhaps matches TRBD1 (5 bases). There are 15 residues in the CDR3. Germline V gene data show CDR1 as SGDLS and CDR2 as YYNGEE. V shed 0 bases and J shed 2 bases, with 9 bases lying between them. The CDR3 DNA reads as TGTGCCAGCAGCGTAGGGTCGGGGCCTGGAAACACCATATATTTT. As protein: CASSVGSGPGNTIYF.

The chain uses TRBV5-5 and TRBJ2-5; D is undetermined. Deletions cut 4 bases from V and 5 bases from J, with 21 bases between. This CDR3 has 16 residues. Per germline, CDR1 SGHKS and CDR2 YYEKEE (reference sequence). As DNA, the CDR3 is TGTGCCAGCAGCATTGGACGTTTAGCCTTGCTGGAGACCCAGTACTTC. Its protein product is CASSIGRLALLETQYF. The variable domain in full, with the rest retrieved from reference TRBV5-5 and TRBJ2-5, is DAGVTQSPTHLIKTRGQQVTLRCSPISGHKSVSWYQQVLGQGPQFIFQYYEKEERGRGNFPDRFSARQFPNYSSELNVNALLLGDSALYLCASSIGRLALLETQYFGPGTRLLVL.

CDR3 in DNA: TGTGCCAGTAGACCTACCGAGGGTAGGGGCTACACCTTC. Amino acids: CASRPTEGRGYTF. This chain connects TRBV19 to TRBJ1-2; no reliable D call. The CDR3 contains 13 residues. Trimming took 6 bases from V and 8 from J, leaving 16 bases between them. Germline CDR1 and CDR2: LNHDA and SQIVND (reference sequence).

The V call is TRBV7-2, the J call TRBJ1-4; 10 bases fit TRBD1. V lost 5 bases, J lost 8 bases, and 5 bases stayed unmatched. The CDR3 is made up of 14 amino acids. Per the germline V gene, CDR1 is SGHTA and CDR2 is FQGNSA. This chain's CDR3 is CASSQTGGREKLFF. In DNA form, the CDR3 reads TGTGCCAGCAGCCAGACAGGGGGCCGGGAAAAACTGTTTTTT.

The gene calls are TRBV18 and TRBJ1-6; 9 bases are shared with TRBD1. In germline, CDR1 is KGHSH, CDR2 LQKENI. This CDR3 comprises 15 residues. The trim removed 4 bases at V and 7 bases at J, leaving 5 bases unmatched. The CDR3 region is CASSLAGQGNSPLHF. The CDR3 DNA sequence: TGTGCCAGCTCACTAGCGGGACAGGGAAATTCACCCCTCCACTTT.

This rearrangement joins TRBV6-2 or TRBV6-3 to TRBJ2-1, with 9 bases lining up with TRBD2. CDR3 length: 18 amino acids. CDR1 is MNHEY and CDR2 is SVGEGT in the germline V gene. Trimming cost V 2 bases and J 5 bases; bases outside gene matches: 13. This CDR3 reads CASSYVRKSAGGNNEQFF. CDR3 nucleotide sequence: TGTGCCAGCAGTTACGTTAGAAAATCGGCGGGAGGGAACAATGAGCAGTTCTTC.